The 24 T cell receptor beta chains presented below share a single source sample, sequenced in a study of T cells in Graves' hyperthyroidism and ophthalmopathy. The investigators amplified TCR beta CDR3 regions from RNA transcripts. The TCR CDR3 first-round RT-PCR relied on the HTBI primer set. TCRdb analysed the multiplex PCR reads with MiXCR anew, one entry per CDR3 protein. The table shows about 640,000 distinct CDR3 sequences, with 20% to 25% occurring only once. The sequenced sample consisted of blood. These receptors all come from a man aged 25 to 45 with Graves' ophthalmopathy.

This rearrangement joins TRBV10-3 to TRBJ1-4; D gene uncertain. V was shortened by 10 bases and J by 8 bases, with 11 bases between the two germline ends. CDR1 is ENHRY and CDR2 is SYGVKD in the germline V gene. This CDR3 is 11 amino acids long. The CDR3 DNA follows: TGTGCCACCAGGTTCCGGGAAAAACTGTTTTTT. It codes for CATRFREKLFF.

This sequence joins TRBV4-3 and TRBJ2-2; 10 nucleotides match TRBD1. This CDR3 is 17 amino acids long. CDR1 and CDR2 (germline): LGHNA, YSLEER. J lost 5 bases, V lost 1 base, and 7 bases had no gene match. The chain's CDR3 is CASSQVRWTGGTGELFF. As DNA, the CDR3 is TGCGCCAGCAGCCAAGTAAGGTGGACAGGGGGAACCGGGGAGCTGTTTTTT.

This clonotype was observed at least ten times. The V call is TRBV2, the J call TRBJ1-1; possibly TRBD1 for D (5 bases). The germline V gene has CDR1 SNHLY and CDR2 FYNNEI. The length of the CDR3 is 14 residues. The V and J ends lost 6 bases and 4 bases respectively, with 15 bases between them. The DNA of the CDR3 is TGTGCCAGCAGGGGGGTCCGGGGGGGCACTGAAGCTTTCTTT. The encoded protein is CASRGVRGGTEAFF.

The CDR3 here is CASSLGGGALNEQFF. Written as DNA, the CDR3 is TGTGCCAGCAGCCTCGGAGGGGGCGCACTGAATGAGCAGTTCTTC. The gene calls are TRBV11-3 and TRBJ2-1, with D perhaps TRBD1 (7 bases). This CDR3 contains 15 residues. CDR1 SGHNT and CDR2 YENEEA come from the germline V gene. Trimming pared 5 bases from V and 7 bases from J, leaving 18 bases between.

As for this clonotype: This clone may be a read error of a much larger clone one base away. This chain joins TRBV27 and TRBJ2-7; tentatively, D is TRBD1 or TRBD2 (5 bases each). The CDR3 loop spans 16 amino acids. V lost 4 bases and J 2 bases, leaving 18 bases between the germline ends. CDR1 is MNHEY and CDR2 is SMNVEV in the germline V gene (reference sequence). The CDR3 protein is CASSYPSGTQTYEQYF. The CDR3 coding sequence is TGTGCCAGCAGTTACCCCTCCGGGACGCAAACCTACGAGCAGTACTTC.

J is TRBJ1-2 and V is TRBV14; D call uncertain. The CDR3 runs to 13 residues. Germline CDR1 reads SGHDN; CDR2 reads FVKESK. Trimming cost V 0 bases and J 0 bases, with 2 bases left between them. The CDR3 here is CASSQETNYGYTF. The CDR3 bases are TGTGCCAGCAGCCAAGAGACTAACTATGGCTACACCTTC.

A few counts support this clonotype. V usage is TRBV6-2 or TRBV6-3 and J usage is TRBJ2-1; TRBD2 matches at 9 bases. Germline trimming cut 2 bases from V and 9 bases from J; bases unmatched to any gene: 17. This CDR3 has 18 amino acids. Germline V gene lookup returns CDR1 MNHEY and CDR2 SVGEGT. Here the CDR3 reads CASSYRRLGGRATGEQFF. The DNA for the CDR3 is TGTGCCAGCAGTTACCGCCGCCTTGGCGGGAGGGCCACTGGTGAGCAGTTCTTC.

This clonotype was seen a few times. J is TRBJ1-2 and V is TRBV10-3, with D possibly matching TRBD1 (5 bases). The CDR3 consists of 13 residues. V lost 1 base to trimming and J lost 4 bases, with 7 bases between them. Germline V gene data show CDR1 as ENHRY and CDR2 as SYGVKD. DNA for the CDR3: TGTGCCATCAGTGAGTGGACAACCTATGGCTACACCTTC. Residues: CAISEWTTYGYTF.

This chain uses TRBV7-3 with TRBJ2-1, with 12 bases matching TRBD2. Germline lookup yields CDR1 SGHTA and CDR2 FQGTGA. The CDR3 has 17 amino acids. V was pared by 5 bases and J by 0 bases, with 5 bases of the junction left unmatched. This CDR3 is CASSPGTSGPSYNEQFF. The CDR3 DNA follows: TGTGCCAGCAGCCCAGGGACTAGCGGGCCCTCCTACAATGAGCAGTTCTTC.

The chain recombines TRBV20-1 with TRBJ2-7; D perhaps matches TRBD2 (7 bases). Germline V gene lookup returns CDR1 DFQATT and CDR2 SNEGSKA (reference sequence). Trimming removed 3 bases at V and 4 bases at J, with 19 bases between. The CDR3 totals 15 residues. DNA for the CDR3: TGCAGTGCTAGGGACGGGGGAGGGGGAAATTACGAGCAGTACTTC. This codes for CSARDGGGGNYEQYF.

The chain is built from TRBV6-5 and TRBJ2-3; TRBD2 matches at 9 bases. The V gene end was trimmed by 4 bases and the J gene end by 4 bases; junction bases not matched to a gene: 12. The CDR3 loop spans 17 amino acids. Germline CDR1 MNHEY, CDR2 SVGAGI. The CDR3 nucleotides are TGTGCCAGCAGTTCGGGACTAGCCCGAACCTTGGCAGATACGCAGTATTTT. Its translation is CASSSGLARTLADTQYF.

The chain joins TRBV27 to TRBJ2-7; a weak D match, TRBD2 (5 bases). Germline V gives CDR1 MNHEY, CDR2 SMNVEV (reference sequence). The germline V and J ends were trimmed by 0 bases and 6 bases, with 9 bases remaining between them. This CDR3 is 13 amino acids long. CDR3 loop: CASSLSRRSEQYF. Written as DNA, the CDR3 is TGTGCCAGCAGTTTATCCAGGAGGAGCGAGCAGTACTTC.

This clonotype has at least ten counts. This chain joins TRBV28 and TRBJ1-1; possibly TRBD1 for D (6 bases). Germline CDR1 MDHEN, CDR2 SYDVKM. Trimming pared 3 bases from V and 5 bases from J, leaving 19 bases between. The CDR3 sequence is 16 residues long. In DNA form, the CDR3 reads TGTGCCAGCAGTTTCCACGGAGGGGGGGCGGGAACTGAAGCTTTCTTT. Its protein is CASSFHGGGAGTEAFF.

The CDR3 coding sequence is TGTGCCAGCAGCCCGCGGGAGGGCATAGCCAAAAACATTCAGTACTTC. It translates to CASSPREGIAKNIQYF. The V gene is TRBV3-1, the J gene TRBJ2-4; 9 nucleotides align to TRBD2. Looked up from germline, CDR1 is LGHDT and CDR2 is YNNKEL (reference sequence). Trimming removed 4 bases from V and 0 bases from J; junction bases left unmatched: 4. This CDR3 spans 16 amino acids.

This clonotype was seen only a few times. V usage is TRBV6-1 and J usage is TRBJ1-1, with TRBD1 as a possible D gene (6 bases). V was trimmed by 7 bases and J by 7 bases, leaving 16 bases between them. Germline CDR1 MNHNS, CDR2 SASEGT. The CDR3 is 13 residues long. CDR3 DNA: TGTGCCAGCACCCCCAGGACAGCGAGTGAAGCTTTCTTT. It codes for CASTPRTASEAFF.

V gene TRBV3-1 combines with J gene TRBJ2-4; 7 bases line up with TRBD1. The V segment lost 1 base and the J segment 3 bases; nucleotides outside the gene matches: 3. The CDR3 length is 15 residues. Germline assignment: CDR1 LGHDT and CDR2 YNNKEL (reference sequence). The CDR3 spells CASSQVGTDKNIQYF. The CDR3 nucleotides are TGTGCCAGCAGCCAAGTAGGGACAGACAAAAACATTCAGTACTTC. Based on the CDR3 plus reference TRBV3-1 and TRBJ2-4, the full variable domain is DTAVSQTPKYLVTQMGNDKSIKCEQNLGHDTMYWYKQDSKKFLKIMFSYNNKELIINETVPNRFSPKSPDKAHLNLHINSLELGDSAVYFCASSQVGTDKNIQYFGAGTRLSVL.

The chain carries TRBV6-1 and TRBJ1-2, with D possibly matching TRBD1 (6 bases). Germline V gene lookup returns CDR1 MNHNS and CDR2 SASEGT. The V gene lost 5 bases and the J gene lost 7 bases, with 14 bases spanning the gap. CDR3 length: 13 amino acids. The CDR3 spells CASSLGRQAGYTF. The CDR3 DNA follows: TGTGCCAGCAGTTTGGGGCGACAGGCTGGCTACACCTTC.

The V call is TRBV6-6, the J call TRBJ1-2, with D unclear. Trimming left V 0 bases short and J 6 bases short, with 11 bases between. The length of the CDR3 is 14 residues. CDR1 is MNHNY, CDR2 SVGAGI, per germline (reference sequence). The CDR3 is CASSYSANRHGYTF. The CDR3 coding sequence is TGTGCCAGCAGTTACTCTGCTAACCGGCATGGCTACACCTTC.

This clonotype was recorded a few times. The chain joins TRBV6-1 to TRBJ1-6, with TRBD1 identical over 7 bases. V dropped 4 bases and J dropped 7; count of bases not matched to a gene: 4. The germline gives CDR1 MNHNS, CDR2 SASEGT. The CDR3 loop spans 14 amino acids. The CDR3 is CASSATGRNSPLHF. CDR3 DNA: TGTGCCAGCAGTGCGACAGGGAGGAATTCACCCCTCCACTTT.

V gene TRBV9 combines with J gene TRBJ2-1; no firm D call. CDR3 length: 15 residues. CDR1 is SGDLS and CDR2 is YYNGEE in the germline V gene. V lost 0 bases and J 0 bases, leaving 7 bases between the germline ends. The CDR3 nucleotides are TGTGCCAGCAGCGTAGCCGATAGCTCCTACAATGAGCAGTTCTTC. Amino acids: CASSVADSSYNEQFF.

The DNA for the CDR3 is TGTGCCAGCAGCTTCGAACCTTCGGGCTATGGCTACACCTTC. Residues: CASSFEPSGYGYTF. This rearrangement joins TRBV5-5 to TRBJ1-2; D not certain. The CDR3 runs to 14 residues. The germline CDR1 and CDR2 sequences are SGHKS and YYEKEE (reference sequence). V was clipped by 2 bases and J by 4 bases, with 12 bases between them.

This clonotype was seen at least ten times. The chain has TRBV7-2 and TRBJ2-3; TRBD1 might be the D (5 bases). Germline values: CDR1 SGHTA, CDR2 FQGNSA. Trimming removed 5 bases at V and 6 bases at J, with 15 bases between. The CDR3 consists of 14 residues. CDR3 bases: TGTGCCAGCAGCCGCGGCAGGGTCACCGATACGCAGTATTTT. Amino acid sequence: CASSRGRVTDTQYF.

Many counts were recorded for this clonotype. The chain combines TRBV11-2 with TRBJ2-7; TRBD1 might be the D (6 bases). Germline CDR1 SGHAT, CDR2 FQNNGV. V gave up 3 bases and J gave up 3 bases, with 24 bases separating them. The CDR3 has 18 amino acids. The CDR3 region has the DNA TGTGCCAGCAGCTTCAGGACAGTACGTACCCCCGGGGACTACGAGCAGTACTTC. Translation gives CASSFRTVRTPGDYEQYF.

The V gene is TRBV10-3, the J gene TRBJ2-1; TRBD2 agrees at 10 bases. The V segment lost 2 bases and the J segment 6 bases; nucleotides outside the gene matches: 1. CDR1 and CDR2 (germline): ENHRY, SYGVKD. The CDR3 totals 14 residues. CDR3 in amino acids: CAISEEREGNEQFF. In nucleotides, the CDR3 is TGTGCCATCAGTGAGGAGCGGGAGGGCAATGAGCAGTTCTTC.